This T cell receptor (beta chain) is drawn from a study of control samples from healthy donors and cancer patients. The J segment lost 2 bases and the V segment lost 9 bases, leaving 8 bases of the junction unmatched. Germline V gene data show CDR1 as SNHLY and CDR2 as FYNNEI. The length of the CDR3 is 15 residues. Repertoires were generated with immunoSEQ multiplex PCR, while TCRdb's copy carries only in-frame clones and drops some. Of around 89,000 clones listed, roughly 78% were seen once; the top ten hold around 9.5%. There are a few counts of this clone. The source of this sequence is a woman aged 55-69 years in good health. The sequenced material came from blood. J is TRBJ1-3 and V is TRBV2, with TRBD1 matching 9 bases. CDR3 amino acids: CASSRGQGTGNTIYF. The CDR3 DNA follows: TGTGCCAGTTCGAGAGGACAGGGGACTGGAAACACCATATATTTT.